Following are 23 T cell receptor beta chains from one sample sequenced in a study of cytomegalovirus exposure and HLA in healthy donors. PCR amplification relied on 60 Vbeta primers (plus 13 Jbeta primers). Sequencing used immunoSEQ multiplex PCR; TCRdb keeps in-frame clones, though not all of them. Of fewer than 200,000 clones in the sample, approximately 80% were seen once. The sequencing sample was made of PBMCs. All receptors come from a man aged 30-40 years in good health and CMV-seronegative.

The chain has TRBV18 and TRBJ2-7; the match to TRBD1 covers 11 bases. Germline V CDR1 and CDR2: KGHSH, LQKENI. With V trimmed by 6 bases and J by 6 bases, 7 bases remained unmatched. CDR3 length: 14 amino acids. For the CDR3, the DNA is TGTGCCAGCTCCGCGGGACAGGGGGGTTCCGAGCAGTACTTC. This translates into CASSAGQGGSEQYF.

The chain has TRBV7-8 and TRBJ1-1, with D maybe TRBD1 (5 bases). The V end was cut by 2 bases, the J end by 7 bases, with 8 bases between. The CDR3 is 12 amino acids. The germline gives CDR1 SGHVS, CDR2 FQNEAQ. Written as DNA, the CDR3 is TGTGCCAGCAGCTTAAGGGGCTTTGAAGCTTTCTTT. As protein: CASSLRGFEAFF.

The J gene is TRBJ1-2, the V gene TRBV7-9; possibly TRBD1 for D (6 bases). Trimming took 5 bases from V and 3 from J, leaving 10 bases between them. Looked up from germline, CDR1 is SEHNR and CDR2 is FQNEAQ (reference sequence). CDR3 length: 13 amino acids. In DNA, the CDR3 is TGTGCCAGCAGCCACCGGACAGACTATGGCTACACCTTC. Translated: CASSHRTDYGYTF. The variable domain in full, with the rest retrieved from reference TRBV7-9 and TRBJ1-2, is DTGVSQNPRHKITKRGQNVTFRCDPISEHNRLYWYRQTLGQGPEFLTYFQNEAQLEKSRLLSDRFSAERPKGSFSTLEIQRTEQGDSAMYLCASSHRTDYGYTFGSGTRLTVV.

The CDR3 coding sequence is TGTGCCAGCAGCTCTCGGGACAGCCTTCGCGAGCAGTACTTC. It codes for CASSSRDSLREQYF. The J gene is TRBJ2-7, the V gene TRBV5-4, with TRBD1 matching 7 bases. The CDR3 spans 14 residues. The germline V gene has CDR1 SGHNT and CDR2 YYREEE (reference sequence). With 3 bases clipped from V and 6 bases from J, the junction kept 9 bases outside the gene matches.

J is TRBJ2-4 and V is TRBV6-6, with a tentative D call TRBD2 (5 bases). V was cut by 7 bases and J by 3 bases, with 19 bases left in between. In germline, CDR1 is MNHNY, CDR2 SVGAGI (reference sequence). CDR3 size: 16 residues. For the CDR3, the DNA is TGTGCCAGCACGCCCCGGGAAGTCAACTTCAAAAACATTCAGTACTTC. Encoded protein: CASTPREVNFKNIQYF.

The V gene is TRBV7-2, the J gene TRBJ2-1; a weak D match, TRBD2 (6 bases). CDR3 size: 16 residues. Per germline, CDR1 SGHTA and CDR2 FQGNSA. V was clipped by 5 bases and J by 0 bases, with 14 bases between them. CDR3 bases: TGTGCCAGCAGCCCGCCGCGGGGAAGCTCCTACAATGAGCAGTTCTTC. As protein: CASSPPRGSSYNEQFF.

The V and J genes are TRBV6-6 and TRBJ1-4; 7 nucleotides agree with TRBD1. From germline, CDR1 is MNHNY and CDR2 SVGAGI (reference sequence). The CDR3 covers 12 residues. V lost 8 bases, J lost 8 bases, and 5 bases stayed unmatched. The CDR3 sequence is CASYRGGEKLFF. CDR3 sequence (DNA): TGTGCCAGCTACAGGGGTGGGGAAAAACTGTTTTTT.

V is TRBV6-5 and J is TRBJ2-5, with no clear D. CDR3 length equals 12 residues. V was clipped by 4 bases and J by 6 bases, with 9 bases between them. The germline V gene encodes CDR1 MNHEY and CDR2 SVGAGI. The DNA of the CDR3 is TGTGCCAGCAGTTCCTCTGGCCAGACCCAGTACTTC. The encoded protein is CASSSSGQTQYF.

This clone appeared once. The chain employs TRBV6-6 and TRBJ1-3; weak D call: TRBD1 (5 bases). Trimming cost V 3 bases and J 0 bases, with 12 bases left between them. This CDR3 is built from 16 residues. Per the germline V gene, CDR1 is MNHNY and CDR2 is SVGAGI (reference sequence). CDR3 in amino acids: CASSYVQGSSGNTIYF. The CDR3 coding sequence is TGTGCCAGCAGTTATGTCCAGGGCAGCTCTGGAAACACCATATATTTT.

There are a few counts of this clone. The rearrangement joins TRBV7-9 to TRBJ1-4, with 8 bases fitting TRBD1. This CDR3 is built from 13 residues. CDR1 and CDR2 from the germline V gene are SEHNR and FQNEAQ (reference sequence). Germline trimming cut 5 bases from V and 8 bases from J; bases unmatched to any gene: 4. In DNA, the CDR3 is TGTGCCAGCAGCCCAAGGACAGGGGAAAAACTGTTTTTT. This codes for CASSPRTGEKLFF.

This chain joins TRBV7-6 and TRBJ1-2; 11 bases map to TRBD1. CDR3 size: 16 residues. Trimming at V came to 1 base and at J to 6 bases, leaving 7 bases not matched to a gene. CDR1 and CDR2 from the germline V gene are SGHVS and FNYEAQ. The CDR3 bases are TGTGCCAGCAGCTTAGAGATTTCGGGACAGGGGGATGGCTACACCTTC. Translated: CASSLEISGQGDGYTF.

The chain uses TRBV5-1 and TRBJ2-1; TRBD2 matches at 9 bases. With 4 bases clipped from V and 9 bases from J, the junction kept 2 bases outside the gene matches. Germline V gene sequence: CDR1 SGHRS, CDR2 YFSETQ. There are 12 residues in the CDR3. The CDR3 coding sequence is TGCGCCAGCAGCACTAGCGGGCCTGAGCAGTTCTTC. Amino acid sequence: CASSTSGPEQFF. Together with reference TRBV5-1 and TRBJ2-1, the CDR3 gives the full variable domain: KAGVTQTPRYLIKTRGQQVTLSCSPISGHRSVSWYQQTPGQGLQFLFEYFSETQRNKGNFPGRFSGRQFSNSRSEMNVSTLELGDSALYLCASSTSGPEQFFGPGTRLTVL.

V is TRBV4-1 and J is TRBJ2-7; tentatively, D is TRBD1 (6 bases). The V gene lost 0 bases and the J gene lost 3 bases, with 12 bases spanning the gap. The germline V gene has CDR1 MGHRA and CDR2 YSYEKL. The CDR3 is made up of 15 amino acids. The chain's CDR3 is CASSQDQPGVYEQYF. CDR3 coding DNA: TGCGCCAGCAGCCAAGATCAGCCAGGGGTCTACGAGCAGTACTTC.

The CDR3 loop is CASSYSGSLNTEAFF. CDR3 nucleotides: TGTGCCAGCAGTTACTCGGGGAGTCTGAACACTGAAGCTTTCTTT. This chain connects TRBV6-5 to TRBJ1-1; D gene uncertain. The CDR3 runs to 15 residues. V gave up 0 bases and J gave up 0 bases, with 8 bases separating them. Germline loops: CDR1 MNHEY, CDR2 SVGAGI.

The V call is TRBV10-3, the J call TRBJ1-4; D gene ambiguous. This CDR3 is 14 amino acids long. CDR1 and CDR2 (germline): ENHRY, SYGVKD. V lost 0 bases and J 8 bases, leaving 10 bases between the germline ends. The CDR3 DNA reads TGTGCCATCAGTGAGTCGGCGCCAGGAGAAAAACTGTTTTTT. Amino acids: CAISESAPGEKLFF.

This chain links TRBV28 with TRBJ1-3; a weak D match, TRBD1 (5 bases). CDR3 size: 14 residues. Germline V gene sequence: CDR1 MDHEN, CDR2 SYDVKM. The V end was cut by 3 bases, the J end by 4 bases, with 10 bases between. The CDR3 sequence is CASSLEGHGNTIYF. Here the CDR3 DNA reads TGTGCCAGCAGTTTGGAGGGGCACGGAAACACCATATATTTT.

The chain uses TRBV27 and TRBJ2-7, with 7 bases lining up with TRBD1. The length of the CDR3 is 14 residues. CDR1 and CDR2 from the germline V gene are MNHEY and SMNVEV (reference sequence). Trimming removed 5 bases from V and 2 bases from J; junction bases left unmatched: 6. Here the CDR3 reads CASSLRDSTYEQYF. The DNA of the CDR3 is TGTGCCAGCAGTCTCCGGGACAGTACCTACGAGCAGTACTTC.

The DNA for the CDR3 is TGTGCCAGCAGGCAAGGCGGGGTTTTGGAAAACACCATATATTTT. Protein product: CASRQGGVLENTIYF. This chain links TRBV6-5 with TRBJ1-3, with D uncertain. The CDR3 covers 15 residues. Per the germline V gene, CDR1 is MNHEY and CDR2 is SVGAGI. Trimming removed 6 bases from V and 6 bases from J, with 18 bases in between.

J is TRBJ1-5 and V is TRBV6-1; no definite D call. The ends were cut back, 6 bases at V and 2 bases at J, with 11 bases in the middle. Germline assignment: CDR1 MNHNS and CDR2 SASEGT. CDR3 length: 14 amino acids. The CDR3 spells CASRAGSGNQPQHF. The DNA of the CDR3 is TGTGCCAGCAGGGCTGGGAGCGGCAATCAGCCCCAGCATTTT.

This clone was seen only once. The chain carries TRBV1 and TRBJ1-2; the DNA was not used to check the table's D call, TRBD1. TRBV1 is a pseudogene segment. The CDR3 loop spans 15 amino acids. This CDR3 is CTSSQKQGVTGGYTF. The CDR3 DNA reads as TGCACCAGCAGCCAAAAACAGGGGGTGACTGGTGGCTACACCTTC.

This clone was counted a few times. The rearrangement links TRBV6-1 to TRBJ1-5; TRBD1 might be the D (5 bases). This CDR3 spans 15 amino acids. Germline V gives CDR1 MNHNS, CDR2 SASEGT. The V end was cut by 1 base, the J end by 9 bases, with 16 bases between. CDR3: CASSEGQASQGPQHF. The CDR3 DNA sequence: TGTGCCAGCAGTGAAGGGCAGGCCAGTCAGGGGCCCCAGCATTTT.

The V gene is TRBV6-5, the J gene TRBJ2-7; 10 bases line up with TRBD2. V was pared by 3 bases and J by 3 bases, with 8 bases of the junction left unmatched. Germline V lookup: CDR1 MNHEY, CDR2 SVGAGI. The CDR3 covers 16 residues. The CDR3 sequence: CASSYTLSGGIYEQYF. The DNA for the CDR3 is TGTGCCAGCAGTTATACCCTTAGCGGGGGGATCTACGAGCAGTACTTC.

The V call is TRBV7-2, the J call TRBJ2-5; possibly TRBD2 for D (6 bases). CDR1 SGHTA and CDR2 FQGNSA come from the germline V gene. CDR3 length: 16 amino acids. V lost 5 bases and J 5 bases, leaving 21 bases between the germline ends. The CDR3 sequence is CASSGRDFTVGETQYF. For the CDR3, the DNA is TGTGCCAGCAGCGGAAGGGACTTCACGGTGGGGGAGACCCAGTACTTC.